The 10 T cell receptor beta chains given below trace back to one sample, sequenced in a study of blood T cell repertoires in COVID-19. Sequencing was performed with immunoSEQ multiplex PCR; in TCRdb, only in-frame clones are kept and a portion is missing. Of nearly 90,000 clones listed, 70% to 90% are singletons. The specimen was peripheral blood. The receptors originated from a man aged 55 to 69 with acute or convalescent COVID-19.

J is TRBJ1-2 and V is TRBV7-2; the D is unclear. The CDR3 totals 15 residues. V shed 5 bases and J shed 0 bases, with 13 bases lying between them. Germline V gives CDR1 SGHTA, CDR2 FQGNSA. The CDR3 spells CASSPAATSNYGYTF. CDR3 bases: TGTGCCAGCAGCCCCGCGGCTACATCTAACTATGGCTACACCTTC.

The DNA for the CDR3 is TGTGCCAGCTCACCCATCCTAGCAGACAATGAGCAGTTCTTC. This encodes CASSPILADNEQFF. V and J are TRBV18 and TRBJ2-1, with a tentative D call TRBD2 (5 bases). There are 14 residues in the CDR3. Trimming shortened V by 3 bases and J by 5 bases, and 11 bases separated the two germline ends. Germline assignment: CDR1 KGHSH and CDR2 LQKENI.

CDR3 region: CASSEVVTGNQPQHF. Written as DNA, the CDR3 is TGTGCCAGCAGTGAAGTGGTGACAGGTAATCAGCCCCAGCATTTT. V gene TRBV6-1 combines with J gene TRBJ1-5; a possible D gene is TRBD1 (6 bases). V lost 1 base, J lost 4 bases, and 11 bases lay in between. The length of the CDR3 is 15 residues. Looked up from germline, CDR1 is MNHNS and CDR2 is SASEGT.

CDR3 loop: CASGLRTDSLYGYTF. DNA of the CDR3: TGTGCTAGTGGTTTGAGGACGGACAGCCTCTATGGCTACACCTTC. The rearrangement uses TRBV12-5 and TRBJ1-2, with a tentative D call TRBD1 (6 bases). Per germline, CDR1 LGHNT and CDR2 FRNRAP. The V end was cut by 2 bases, the J end by 4 bases, with 14 bases between. This CDR3 comprises 15 residues.

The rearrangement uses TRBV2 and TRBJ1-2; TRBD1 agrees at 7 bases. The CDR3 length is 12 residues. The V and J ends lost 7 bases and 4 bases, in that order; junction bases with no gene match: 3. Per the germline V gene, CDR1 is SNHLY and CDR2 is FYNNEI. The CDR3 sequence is CASMQGGYGYTF. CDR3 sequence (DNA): TGTGCCAGCATGCAGGGGGGCTATGGCTACACCTTC.

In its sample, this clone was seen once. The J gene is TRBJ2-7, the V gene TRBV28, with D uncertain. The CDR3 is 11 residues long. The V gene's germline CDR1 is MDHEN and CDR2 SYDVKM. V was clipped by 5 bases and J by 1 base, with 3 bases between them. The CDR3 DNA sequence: TGTGCCAGCAGTCAGTCCTACGAGCAGTACTTC. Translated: CASSQSYEQYF. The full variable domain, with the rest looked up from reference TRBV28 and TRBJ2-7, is DVKVTQSSRYLVKRTGEKVFLECVQDMDHENMFWYRQDPGLGLRLIYFSYDVKMKEKGDIPEGYSVSREKKERFSLILESASTNQTSMYLCASSQSYEQYFGPGTRLTVT.

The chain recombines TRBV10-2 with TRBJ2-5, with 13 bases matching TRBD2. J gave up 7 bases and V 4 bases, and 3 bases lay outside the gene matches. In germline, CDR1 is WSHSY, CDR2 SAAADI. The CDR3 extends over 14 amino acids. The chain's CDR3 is CASSGTSGGMTQYF. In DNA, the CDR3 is TGCGCCAGCAGTGGGACTAGCGGGGGTATGACCCAGTACTTC.

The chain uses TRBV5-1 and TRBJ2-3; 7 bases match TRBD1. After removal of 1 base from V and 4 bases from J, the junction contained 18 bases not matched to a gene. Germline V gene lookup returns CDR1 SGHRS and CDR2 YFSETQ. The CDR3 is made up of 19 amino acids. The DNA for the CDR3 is TGCGCCAGCAGCTTGAGGGGACCCGCATCTAGGGGACAGCCAGATACGCAGTATTTT. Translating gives CASSLRGPASRGQPDTQYF.

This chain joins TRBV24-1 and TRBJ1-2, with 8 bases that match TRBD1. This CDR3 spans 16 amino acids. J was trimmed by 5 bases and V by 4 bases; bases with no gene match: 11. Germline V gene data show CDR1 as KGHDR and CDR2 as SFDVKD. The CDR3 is CATSETGVQVGYGYTF. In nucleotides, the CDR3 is TGTGCCACCAGTGAGACAGGGGTTCAAGTGGGGTATGGCTACACCTTC.

The CDR3 DNA is TGCAGCGTTGACTCCCGAGGACAGGGGCGAACTGAAGCTTTCTTT. Translated: CSVDSRGQGRTEAFF. The genes are TRBV29-1 and TRBJ1-1, with 9 bases that match TRBD1. There are 15 residues in the CDR3. Trimming took 3 bases from V and 5 from J; bases not matched to a gene: 10. Germline V gene sequence: CDR1 SQVTM, CDR2 ANQGSEA.